The sample holds many counts of the clone carrying this T cell receptor beta chain. What it recognizes is unknown. The data stem from a study of spatial heterogeneity in lung cancer. Study-level information: Sequencing of follow-up PBMC samples took place when they were available, at a median of roughly 25 months after resection. Detected beta-chain sequences consistently exceeded alpha-chain sequences. Study conclusions and caveats: Circulating ubiquitous expanded tumor TCRs were observed more frequently at resection than at follow-up.

Time point indicated: blood at routine non-recurrence follow-up after resection. Material for sequencing was whole RNA from tumor, nontumor lung or frozen PBMC, left unsorted. MiXCR, applied by TCRdb to the 5' RACE reads, yields one record per CDR3 protein. This sample has approximately 39,000 distinct CDR3 sequences, with over 6.5% found just once. Germline CDR1 reads ENHRY; CDR2 reads SYGVKD. V was clipped by 0 bases and J by 3 bases, with 8 bases between them. The CDR3 spans 14 residues. This chain joins TRBV10-3 and TRBJ2-5; D is undetermined. This clonotype was sampled from a male donor with early-stage non-small cell lung cancer. The material sequenced was PBMCs, taken at follow-up. CDR3 sequence reads: CAISESTGEETQYF. The CDR3 nucleotides read TGTGCCATCAGTGAGTCGACGGGTGAAGAGACCCAGTACTTC.